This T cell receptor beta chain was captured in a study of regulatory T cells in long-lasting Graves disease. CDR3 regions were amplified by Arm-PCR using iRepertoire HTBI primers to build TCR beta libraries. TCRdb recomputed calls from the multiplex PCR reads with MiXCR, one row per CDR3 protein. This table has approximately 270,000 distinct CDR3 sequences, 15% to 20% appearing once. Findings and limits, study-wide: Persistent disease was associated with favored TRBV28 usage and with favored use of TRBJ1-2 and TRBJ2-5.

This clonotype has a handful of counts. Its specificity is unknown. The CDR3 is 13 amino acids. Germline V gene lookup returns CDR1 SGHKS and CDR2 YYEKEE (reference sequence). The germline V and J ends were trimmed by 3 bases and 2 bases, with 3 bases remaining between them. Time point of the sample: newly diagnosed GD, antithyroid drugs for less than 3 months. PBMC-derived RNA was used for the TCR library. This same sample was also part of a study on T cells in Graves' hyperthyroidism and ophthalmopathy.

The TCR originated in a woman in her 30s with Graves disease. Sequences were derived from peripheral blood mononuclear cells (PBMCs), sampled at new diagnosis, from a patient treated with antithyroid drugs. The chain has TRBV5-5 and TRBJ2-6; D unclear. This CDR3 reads CASSSPGANVLTF. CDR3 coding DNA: TGTGCCAGCAGCTCCCCTGGGGCCAACGTCCTGACTTTC.